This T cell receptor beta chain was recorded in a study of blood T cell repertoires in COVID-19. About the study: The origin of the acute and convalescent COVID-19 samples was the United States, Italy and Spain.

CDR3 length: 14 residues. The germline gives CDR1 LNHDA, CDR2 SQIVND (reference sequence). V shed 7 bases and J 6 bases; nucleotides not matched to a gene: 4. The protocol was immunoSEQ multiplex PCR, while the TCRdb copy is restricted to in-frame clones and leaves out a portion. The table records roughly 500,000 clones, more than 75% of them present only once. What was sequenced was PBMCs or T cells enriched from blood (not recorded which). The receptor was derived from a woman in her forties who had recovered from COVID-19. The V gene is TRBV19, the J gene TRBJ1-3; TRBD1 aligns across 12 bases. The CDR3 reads CASTRDRGPNTIYF. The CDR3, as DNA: TGTGCCAGTACCCGGGACAGGGGGCCAAACACCATATATTTT.